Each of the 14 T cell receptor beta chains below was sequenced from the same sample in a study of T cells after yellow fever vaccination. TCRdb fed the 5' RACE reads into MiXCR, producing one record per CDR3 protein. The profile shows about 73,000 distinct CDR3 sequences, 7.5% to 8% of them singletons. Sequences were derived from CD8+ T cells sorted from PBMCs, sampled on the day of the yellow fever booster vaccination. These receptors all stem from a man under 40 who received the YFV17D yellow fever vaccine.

Written as DNA, the CDR3 is TGCAGTGCTAGTGAAGGGGGGGGGTACGAGCAGTACTTC. The encoded protein is CSASEGGGYEQYF. This chain links TRBV20-1 with TRBJ2-7; D perhaps matches TRBD2 (7 bases). With 3 bases removed from V and 4 bases from J, the gap between germline ends came to 13 bases. The germline V gene encodes CDR1 DFQATT and CDR2 SNEGSKA (reference sequence). CDR3 length: 13 amino acids.

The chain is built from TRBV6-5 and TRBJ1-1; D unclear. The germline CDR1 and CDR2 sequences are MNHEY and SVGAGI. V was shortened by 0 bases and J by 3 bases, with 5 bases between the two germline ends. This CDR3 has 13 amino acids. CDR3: CASSYSWDTEAFF. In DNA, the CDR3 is TGTGCCAGCAGTTACTCGTGGGACACTGAAGCTTTCTTT.

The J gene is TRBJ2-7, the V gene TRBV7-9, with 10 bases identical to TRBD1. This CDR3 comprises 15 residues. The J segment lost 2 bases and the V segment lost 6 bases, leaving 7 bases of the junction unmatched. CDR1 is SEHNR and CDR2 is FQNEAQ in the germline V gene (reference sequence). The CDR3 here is CASSLTGGLPYEQYF. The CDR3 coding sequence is TGTGCCAGCAGTCTGACAGGGGGCTTGCCCTACGAGCAGTACTTC.

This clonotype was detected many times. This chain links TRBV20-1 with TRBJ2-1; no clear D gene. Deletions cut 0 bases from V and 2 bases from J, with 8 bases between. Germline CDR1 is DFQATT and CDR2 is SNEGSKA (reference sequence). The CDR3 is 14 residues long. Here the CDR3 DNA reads TGCAGTGCTAGAGAGGGCGGAACCTACAATGAGCAGTTCTTC. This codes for CSAREGGTYNEQFF.

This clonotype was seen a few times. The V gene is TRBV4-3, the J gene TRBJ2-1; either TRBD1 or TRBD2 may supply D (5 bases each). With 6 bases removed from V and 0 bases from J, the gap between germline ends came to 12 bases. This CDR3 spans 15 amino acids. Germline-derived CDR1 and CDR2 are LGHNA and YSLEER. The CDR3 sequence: CASREADTSYNEQFF. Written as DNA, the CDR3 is TGCGCCAGCAGGGAGGCGGACACCTCCTACAATGAGCAGTTCTTC.

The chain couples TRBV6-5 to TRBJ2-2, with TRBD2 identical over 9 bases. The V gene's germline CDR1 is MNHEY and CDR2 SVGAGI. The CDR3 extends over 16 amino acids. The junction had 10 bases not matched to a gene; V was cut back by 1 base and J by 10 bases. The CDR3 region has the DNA TGTGCCAGCAGTTACTTACTAGCGGGTGCTGGAAAGGAGCTGTTTTTT. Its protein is CASSYLLAGAGKELFF.

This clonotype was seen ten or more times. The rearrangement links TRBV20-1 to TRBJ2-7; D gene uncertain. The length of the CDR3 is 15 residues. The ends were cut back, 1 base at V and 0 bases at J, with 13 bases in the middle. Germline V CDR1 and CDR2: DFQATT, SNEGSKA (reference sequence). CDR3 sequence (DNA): TGCAGTGCTAGAGTGTCTGACTGGAGCTCCTACGAGCAGTACTTC. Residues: CSARVSDWSSYEQYF.

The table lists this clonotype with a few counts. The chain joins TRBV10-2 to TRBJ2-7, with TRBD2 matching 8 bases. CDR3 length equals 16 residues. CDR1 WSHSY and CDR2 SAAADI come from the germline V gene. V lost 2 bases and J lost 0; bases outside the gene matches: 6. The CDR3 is CASSEAVAGISYEQYF. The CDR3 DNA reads TGCGCCAGCAGTGAGGCGGTAGCGGGAATCTCCTACGAGCAGTACTTC.

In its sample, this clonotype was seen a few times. CDR3 nucleotide sequence: TGCAGTGCTAGAGGGCGGGGGGAGTTGAACACTGAAGCTTTCTTT. The encoded protein is CSARGRGELNTEAFF. J is TRBJ1-1 and V is TRBV20-1, with a weak D call TRBD1 (5 bases). The length of the CDR3 is 15 residues. Per the germline V gene, CDR1 is DFQATT and CDR2 is SNEGSKA (reference sequence). Trimming took 1 base from V and 0 from J, leaving 12 bases between them.

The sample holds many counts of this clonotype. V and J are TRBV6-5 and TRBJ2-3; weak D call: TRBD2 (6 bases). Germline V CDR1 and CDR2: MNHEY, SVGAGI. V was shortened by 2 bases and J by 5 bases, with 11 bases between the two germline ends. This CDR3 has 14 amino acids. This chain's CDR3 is CASSYVTRGDTQYF. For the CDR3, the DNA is TGTGCCAGCAGTTACGTGACTAGAGGAGATACGCAGTATTTT.

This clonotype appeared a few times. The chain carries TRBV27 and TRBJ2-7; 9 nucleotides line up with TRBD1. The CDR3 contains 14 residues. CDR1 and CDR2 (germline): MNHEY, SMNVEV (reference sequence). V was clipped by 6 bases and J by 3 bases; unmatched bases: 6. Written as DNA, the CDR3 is TGTGCCAGCAGCGCGGGGACAGGGTTCTACGAGCAGTACTTC. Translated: CASSAGTGFYEQYF.

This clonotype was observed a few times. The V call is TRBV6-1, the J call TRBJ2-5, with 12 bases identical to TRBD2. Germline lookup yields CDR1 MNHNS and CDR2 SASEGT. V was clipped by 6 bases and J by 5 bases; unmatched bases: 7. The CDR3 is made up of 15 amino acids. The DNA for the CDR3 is TGTGCCAGCAGGTGGACTAGCGGGAAAGGGGAGACCCAGTACTTC. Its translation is CASRWTSGKGETQYF.

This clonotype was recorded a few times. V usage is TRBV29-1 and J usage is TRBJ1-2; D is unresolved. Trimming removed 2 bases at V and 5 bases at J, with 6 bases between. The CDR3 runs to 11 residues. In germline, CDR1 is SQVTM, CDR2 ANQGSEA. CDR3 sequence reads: CSVESIYGYTF. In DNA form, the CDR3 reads TGCAGCGTTGAATCGATTTATGGCTACACCTTC.

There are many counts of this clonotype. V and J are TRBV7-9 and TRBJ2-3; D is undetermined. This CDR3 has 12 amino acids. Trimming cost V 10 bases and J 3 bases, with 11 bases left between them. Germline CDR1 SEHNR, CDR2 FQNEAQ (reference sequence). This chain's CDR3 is CATRTWTDTQYF. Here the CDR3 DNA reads TGTGCCACCAGAACCTGGACAGATACGCAGTATTTT.